What follows are 2 T cell receptor beta chains derived from one specimen sequenced in a study of vaccination effects on CD4 cells after COVID-19. Here immunoSEQ multiplex PCR was the method, and the copy in TCRdb shows in-frame clones only, minus some. This sample has roughly 70,000 clones, with roughly 73% found just once. Sequencing was preceded by expansion of antigen-specific CD4+ T cells with viral peptide pools in the ViraFEST assay. With nine to eleven days of culture completed, CD4+ T cells were isolated. Confirmation by PCR established that the person had SARS-CoV-2 infection between March and December 2020. Antigen specificity for these receptors is unknown. This specimen was CD4+ T cells from PBMCs cultured with HIV peptides, taken before COVID-19 vaccination. The subset is: HIV-1 Nef peptide pool negative control/reference culture. Receptors originate from a human donor who had a prior SARS-CoV-2 infection.

The chain links TRBV24-1 to TRBJ1-2; D gene uncertain. The CDR3 loop spans 14 amino acids. V lost 4 bases to trimming and J lost 0 bases, with 8 bases between them. CDR1 and CDR2 from the germline V gene are KGHDR and SFDVKD. This CDR3 reads CATSDSLTNYGYTF. The CDR3 nucleotides are TGTGCCACCAGTGACAGCTTAACTAACTATGGCTACACCTTC.

This chain uses TRBV5-1 with TRBJ1-1, with D uncertain. Trimming stripped 4 bases from V and 0 bases from J, with 13 bases between. There are 15 residues in the CDR3. CDR1 is SGHRS, CDR2 YFSETQ, per germline. CDR3 DNA sequence: TGCGCCAGCAGCGTGGGCCAAGATATGAACACTGAAGCTTTCTTT. It specifies CASSVGQDMNTEAFF.